The 30 T cell receptor beta chains presented below share a single source sample, sequenced in a study of T-cell memory formation after mild COVID-19. One entry per CDR3 protein results from TCRdb running MiXCR on the 5' RACE reads. Counted here are 350,000 to 450,000 distinct CDR3 sequences, 25% to 30% occurring once; the ten biggest clones make up roughly 14%. Material for sequencing was PBMCs or a T cell subset sorted from them (not recorded which). These TCRs come from an adult woman who had mild COVID-19 (a few samples of this study predate the infection). Cell type and time point are not known.

The V and J genes are TRBV5-1 and TRBJ2-7; either TRBD1 or TRBD2 may supply D (5 bases each). The CDR3 spans 14 residues. Trimming stripped 5 bases from V and 0 bases from J, with 12 bases between. CDR1 and CDR2 from the germline V gene are SGHRS and YFSETQ. The CDR3 DNA is TGCGCCAGCAGAACCGGGACGGTCTCCTACGAGCAGTACTTC. Translated, it gives CASRTGTVSYEQYF. Variable domain in full (rest from reference TRBV5-1 and TRBJ2-7): KAGVTQTPRYLIKTRGQQVTLSCSPISGHRSVSWYQQTPGQGLQFLFEYFSETQRNKGNFPGRFSGRQFSNSRSEMNVSTLELGDSALYLCASRTGTVSYEQYFGPGTRLTVT.

This clonotype was found many times. The chain carries TRBV29-1 and TRBJ2-3; D uncertain. CDR1 SQVTM and CDR2 ANQGSEA come from the germline V gene. The CDR3 runs to 14 residues. V was shortened by 6 bases and J by 1 base, with 14 bases between the two germline ends. The CDR3 reads CSVPLRAGTDTQYF. CDR3 DNA sequence: TGCAGCGTCCCCCTTCGGGCTGGCACAGATACGCAGTATTTT.

A few counts support this clonotype. The chain joins TRBV29-1 to TRBJ2-5; D ambiguous. The CDR3 runs to 11 residues. Trimming pared 4 bases from V and 5 bases from J, leaving 8 bases between. Germline values: CDR1 SQVTM, CDR2 ANQGSEA. CDR3 in DNA: TGCAGCGTTGGCCGGGCGGAGACCCAGTACTTC. This encodes CSVGRAETQYF.

The rearrangement links TRBV9 to TRBJ2-5; D not certain. Germline-derived CDR1 and CDR2 are SGDLS and YYNGEE. The CDR3 has 14 residues. The V gene lost 0 bases and the J gene lost 0 bases, with 6 bases spanning the gap. The CDR3 spells CASSVGSYQETQYF. The CDR3 region has the DNA TGTGCCAGCAGCGTAGGGTCTTACCAAGAGACCCAGTACTTC.

The chain uses TRBV20-1 and TRBJ2-3; 15 bases fit TRBD2. Germline V lookup: CDR1 DFQATT, CDR2 SNEGSKA (reference sequence). With V trimmed by 6 bases and J by 5 bases, 9 bases remained unmatched. The CDR3 extends over 16 amino acids. The CDR3: CSASEGLAGGGDTQYF. In DNA form, the CDR3 reads TGCAGTGCCAGCGAGGGACTAGCGGGAGGTGGAGATACGCAGTATTTT.

This clonotype was found a few times. This chain connects TRBV7-9 to TRBJ2-5; no reliable D call. CDR3 length: 13 residues. V gave up 5 bases and J gave up 0 bases, with 7 bases separating them. Germline lookup yields CDR1 SEHNR and CDR2 FQNEAQ (reference sequence). CDR3 nucleotide sequence: TGTGCCAGCAGCGCCACCTACCAAGAGACCCAGTACTTC. Its translation is CASSATYQETQYF.

This clonotype was seen more than once but under ten times. The gene calls are TRBV15 and TRBJ1-2; no firm D call. Germline values: CDR1 LNHNV, CDR2 YYDKDF (reference sequence). The CDR3 consists of 16 residues. V was clipped by 0 bases and J by 7 bases, with 18 bases between them. DNA of the CDR3: TGTGCCACCAGCAGAGACCTTCGCCCGGCAGGCAGTGGCTACACCTTC. It yields the protein CATSRDLRPAGSGYTF.

The DNA for the CDR3 is TGTGCCAGTAGTAGCGACTCGACGACAGGGTCGGCTTTCTTT. This translates into CASSSDSTTGSAFF. The V gene is TRBV19, the J gene TRBJ1-1; 7 nucleotides agree with TRBD1. The CDR3 spans 14 residues. V trimming: 4 bases; J trimming: 11 bases; junction bases outside the gene matches: 13. CDR1 LNHDA and CDR2 SQIVND come from the germline V gene (reference sequence).

This clonotype has only a few counts. V is TRBV5-1 and J is TRBJ2-7; 11 bases are shared with TRBD1. The CDR3 extends over 13 amino acids. Per germline, CDR1 SGHRS and CDR2 YFSETQ. The ends lost 7 bases at V and 6 bases at J; junction bases unmatched: 6. The chain's CDR3 is CASLPGTGGEQYF. The CDR3 coding sequence is TGCGCCAGCCTTCCCGGGACAGGGGGCGAGCAGTACTTC.

This CDR3 reads CSAAHSGSTGELFF. DNA for the CDR3: TGCAGTGCCGCTCATAGCGGGAGCACCGGGGAGCTGTTTTTT. The V gene is TRBV20-1, the J gene TRBJ2-2; TRBD2 matches at 9 bases. Germline trimming cut 6 bases from V and 4 bases from J; bases unmatched to any gene: 6. CDR1 is DFQATT and CDR2 is SNEGSKA in the germline V gene (reference sequence). The length of the CDR3 is 14 residues.

The CDR3 protein is CASSLEETVQETQYF. In DNA, the CDR3 is TGTGCCAGCAGCTTAGAAGAGACAGTCCAAGAGACCCAGTACTTC. The rearrangement links TRBV7-8 to TRBJ2-5; a weak D match, TRBD1 (5 bases). V lost 1 base and J lost 1, with 10 bases in between. The length of the CDR3 is 15 residues. CDR1 is SGHVS and CDR2 is FQNEAQ in the germline V gene.

This clonotype was recorded a few times. The V gene is TRBV5-6, the J gene TRBJ2-5, with D hard to call. V gave up 5 bases and J gave up 3 bases, with 14 bases separating them. Germline V gene sequence: CDR1 SGHDT, CDR2 YYEEEE. The CDR3 runs to 14 residues. The CDR3 DNA sequence: TGTGCCAGCAGTTCAGCGACACTGAAAGAGACCCAGTACTTC. Encoded protein: CASSSATLKETQYF.

The J gene is TRBJ1-2, the V gene TRBV4-1; TRBD1 agrees at 9 bases. Germline lookup yields CDR1 MGHRA and CDR2 YSYEKL. This CDR3 has 15 residues. The ends lost 1 base at V and 4 bases at J; junction bases unmatched: 4. The CDR3 DNA is TGCGCCAGCAGCCAAGGACAGGGGGGACCCTATGGCTACACCTTC. It is translated as CASSQGQGGPYGYTF.

This clonotype occurred a few times. The CDR3 nucleotides read TGTGCCAGCAGCGAAGCCGGGGCCCATGGCTACACCTTC. Translating gives CASSEAGAHGYTF. The chain carries TRBV7-8 and TRBJ1-2; maybe TRBD1 (5 bases). In germline, CDR1 is SGHVS, CDR2 FQNEAQ. V shed 5 bases and J shed 6 bases, with 13 bases lying between them. The CDR3 covers 13 residues.

This clonotype was recorded a few times. This rearrangement joins TRBV7-2 to TRBJ2-3; 8 nucleotides align to TRBD2. J gave up 5 bases and V 4 bases, and 2 bases lay outside the gene matches. This CDR3 has 13 residues. CDR1 and CDR2 from the germline V gene are SGHTA and FQGNSA. CDR3 nucleotides: TGTGCCAGCAGCTCTCTAGCGGGAGATACGCAGTATTTT. Translating it yields CASSSLAGDTQYF.

This clonotype came up a few times. The CDR3, as DNA: TGTGCCAGCAGTGACCGCGGGGGGCCTCCCTACAATGAGCAGTTCTTC. Translated: CASSDRGGPPYNEQFF. V gene TRBV2 combines with J gene TRBJ2-1; TRBD2 matches 8 bases. V shed 3 bases and J 2 bases; nucleotides not matched to a gene: 6. The CDR3 runs to 16 residues. Germline values: CDR1 SNHLY, CDR2 FYNNEI.

This clonotype was detected a few times. The gene calls are TRBV29-1 and TRBJ2-1; a possible D gene is TRBD1 (5 bases). Germline V gene lookup returns CDR1 SQVTM and CDR2 ANQGSEA. Deletions cut 4 bases from V and 1 base from J, with 8 bases between. The CDR3 totals 13 residues. The CDR3 reads CSVGTGSYNEQFF. In DNA form, the CDR3 reads TGCAGCGTTGGAACAGGTTCCTACAATGAGCAGTTCTTC.

This clonotype has only a few counts. This chain links TRBV7-9 with TRBJ2-7; no reliable D call. Germline V gene sequence: CDR1 SEHNR, CDR2 FQNEAQ (reference sequence). Trimming removed 4 bases at V and 7 bases at J, with 11 bases between. This CDR3 contains 12 residues. CDR3 region: CASSSHLGEQYF. The CDR3 region has the DNA TGTGCCAGCAGCTCCCATCTGGGGGAGCAGTACTTC.

This clonotype showed up just a few times. The chain recombines TRBV7-3 with TRBJ2-1; possibly TRBD1 for D (6 bases). Trimming removed 2 bases at V and 9 bases at J, with 11 bases between. The length of the CDR3 is 13 residues. Germline CDR1 and CDR2: SGHTA and FQGTGA. In DNA, the CDR3 is TGTGCCAGCAGCTTAGTTGGGGGCGGTGAGCAGTTCTTC. This sequence encodes CASSLVGGGEQFF.

In this sample, this clonotype turned up a few times. V usage is TRBV12-3 or TRBV12-4 and J usage is TRBJ2-7; D is unresolved. The CDR3 is made up of 12 amino acids. V was shortened by 3 bases and J by 6 bases, with 9 bases between the two germline ends. The CDR3: CASSFTSREQYF. The CDR3 bases are TGTGCCAGCAGTTTTACCTCCCGCGAGCAGTACTTC.

This rearrangement joins TRBV4-3 to TRBJ1-2, with a weak D call TRBD1 (6 bases). Between the trimmed V and J ends, which lost 0 bases and 3 bases, there was a span of 11 bases. In germline, CDR1 is LGHNA, CDR2 YSLEER. CDR3 length: 15 residues. CDR3 DNA: TGCGCCAGCAGCCAAGACGGGACACCCGACTATGGCTACACCTTC. This translates into CASSQDGTPDYGYTF.

In its sample, this clonotype was seen a few times. Here the CDR3 DNA reads TGTGCCAGCAGCCAGCCGGGGCTAGCCGCCGGGGAGCTGTTTTTT. Its translation: CASSQPGLAAGELFF. This chain connects TRBV3-1 to TRBJ2-2; D assignment may be TRBD1 or TRBD2 (5 bases each). CDR1 LGHDT and CDR2 YNNKEL come from the germline V gene (reference sequence). The CDR3 totals 15 residues. Deletions cut 3 bases from V and 6 bases from J, with 14 bases between.

Only a few counts were recorded for this clonotype. The V gene is TRBV6-2 or TRBV6-3, the J gene TRBJ1-3, with TRBD1 as a possible D gene (5 bases). Looked up from germline, CDR1 is MNHEY and CDR2 is SVGEGT. The CDR3 runs 15 residues. Trimming pared 2 bases from V and 0 bases from J, leaving 8 bases between. CDR3: CASSYPGHSGNTIYF. The CDR3 DNA reads TGTGCCAGCAGTTACCCCGGACACTCTGGAAACACCATATATTTT.

This clonotype was found many times. The chain joins TRBV7-9 to TRBJ2-7, with a possible D match to TRBD2 (5 bases). In germline, CDR1 is SEHNR, CDR2 FQNEAQ (reference sequence). The CDR3 sequence is 12 residues long. The V end lost 7 bases, the J end lost 0 bases, and 7 bases lay between the germline ends. The CDR3 coding sequence is TGTGCCAGCAACGGAGGCTCCTACGAGCAGTACTTC. Protein sequence: CASNGGSYEQYF.

V usage is TRBV5-1 and J usage is TRBJ1-1; possible D gene TRBD1, 5 bases. Trimming cost V 6 bases and J 1 base, with 10 bases left between them. This CDR3 has 13 amino acids. Germline loops: CDR1 SGHRS, CDR2 YFSETQ. The CDR3 DNA is TGCGCCAGCACCGGGGGTTCGAACACTGAAGCTTTCTTT. Translation gives CASTGGSNTEAFF.

This sequence joins TRBV29-1 and TRBJ2-7; possible D gene TRBD1, 6 bases. Germline CDR1 SQVTM, CDR2 ANQGSEA. The V gene lost 4 bases and the J gene lost 3 bases, with 22 bases spanning the gap. This CDR3 is built from 16 residues. Written as DNA, the CDR3 is TGCAGCGTTGTTGGTCGTAGGGACAATCAACGCTACGAGCAGTACTTC. Its translation is CSVVGRRDNQRYEQYF.

The chain couples TRBV2 to TRBJ1-2; D not certain. The CDR3 totals 14 residues. The germline gives CDR1 SNHLY, CDR2 FYNNEI. The germline V and J ends were trimmed by 0 bases and 6 bases, with 11 bases remaining between them. DNA of the CDR3: TGTGCCAGCAGTGAAGCGAGGTGGGGAGATGGCTACACCTTC. As protein: CASSEARWGDGYTF.

V and J are TRBV2 and TRBJ2-7; possibly TRBD2 for D (5 bases). The CDR3 is 10 residues long. V lost 8 bases, J lost 4 bases, and 6 bases lay in between. CDR1 is SNHLY, CDR2 FYNNEI, per germline. CDR3 sequence (DNA): TGTGCCAGCGACTATTACGAGCAGTACTTC. Translated: CASDYYEQYF.

The rearrangement links TRBV4-2 to TRBJ2-7; 8 bases fit TRBD1. The trim removed 0 bases at V and 1 base at J, leaving 11 bases unmatched. Germline V lookup: CDR1 LGHNA, CDR2 YNFKEQ. The CDR3 covers 18 residues. In DNA form, the CDR3 reads TGTGCCAGCAGCCAAGAGGACAGGGTAATTTCTGGGTCCTACGAGCAGTACTTC. This gives the protein CASSQEDRVISGSYEQYF.

This clonotype appeared a few times. The CDR3 loop is CASSLSEKNTGELFF. CDR3 DNA: TGTGCCAGCAGCTTATCAGAGAAGAACACCGGGGAGCTGTTTTTT. The chain is built from TRBV7-9 and TRBJ2-2; no firm D call. CDR3 length: 15 residues. CDR1 is SEHNR, CDR2 FQNEAQ, per germline (reference sequence). The ends were cut back, 2 bases at V and 1 base at J, with 8 bases in the middle.